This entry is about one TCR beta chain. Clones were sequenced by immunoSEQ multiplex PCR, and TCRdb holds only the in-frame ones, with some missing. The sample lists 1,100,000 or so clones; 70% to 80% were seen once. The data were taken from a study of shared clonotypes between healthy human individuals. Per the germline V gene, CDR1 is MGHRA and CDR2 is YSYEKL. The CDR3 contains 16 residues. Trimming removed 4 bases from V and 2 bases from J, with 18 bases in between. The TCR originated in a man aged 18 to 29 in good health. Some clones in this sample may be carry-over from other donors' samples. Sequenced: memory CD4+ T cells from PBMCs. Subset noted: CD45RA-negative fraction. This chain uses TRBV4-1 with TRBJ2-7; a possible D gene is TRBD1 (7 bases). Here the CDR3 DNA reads TGCGCCAGCAGCCCCCCCCAGGGGGGAAGGCCCTACGAGCAGTACTTC. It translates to CASSPPQGGRPYEQYF.